The present T cell receptor beta chain was sequenced within a study of T cell responses to AZD1222 COVID-19 vaccine. This clone was observed once. Its antigen is not identified. Study observations and caveats: There were mostly white British donors and more females than males, and clonal diversity was possibly underestimated.

Looked up from germline, CDR1 is SGHRS and CDR2 is YFSETQ. CDR3 length: 11 residues. V lost 6 bases to trimming and J lost 4 bases, with 8 bases between them. Assay used: immunoSEQ multiplex PCR; TCRdb lists only in-frame clones, some missing. The sample lists just over 65,000 clones, 87% occurring once. V usage is TRBV5-1 and J usage is TRBJ2-7, with D perhaps TRBD1 (6 bases). The starting material was peripheral blood, obtained on day 0 of AZD1222 vaccination. This clonotype was sampled from an adult in good health. Here the CDR3 reads CASKGEYEQYF. CDR3 nucleotide sequence: TGCGCCAGCAAGGGGGAATACGAGCAGTACTTC.